This T cell receptor beta chain is drawn from a study of shared clonotypes between healthy human individuals. About the study: The study used three CD4 naive, three CD4 memory, two CD8 naive and one CD8 memory plate per donor.

The CD4+ fraction was divided into a CD45RA+ naive subset and a CD45RA-negative memory subset. The method was immunoSEQ multiplex PCR; TCRdb's version includes in-frame clones alone and lacks a portion of them. The profile covers around 1.6 million clones, with under 99% appearing a single time and less than 0.55% taken by the ten largest. The sequencing sample was made of naive CD4+ T cells sorted from blood. Sample subset: CD45RA+ positively selected. The receptor was isolated from a man aged 25 to 40 in good health.

Here the CDR3 DNA reads TGTGCCAGCAGCTTCGGGGGACAGGCCTACGAGCAGTACTTC. It specifies CASSFGGQAYEQYF. V usage is TRBV7-9 and J usage is TRBJ2-7; 8 bases are a match to TRBD1. Trimming removed 3 bases from V and 2 bases from J; junction bases left unmatched: 3. The CDR3 is 14 amino acids. CDR1 and CDR2 from the germline V gene are SEHNR and FQNEAQ (reference sequence). Complete variable domain (other parts from reference TRBV7-9 and TRBJ2-7): DTGVSQNPRHKITKRGQNVTFRCDPISEHNRLYWYRQTLGQGPEFLTYFQNEAQLEKSRLLSDRFSAERPKGSFSTLEIQRTEQGDSAMYLCASSFGGQAYEQYFGPGTRLTVT.